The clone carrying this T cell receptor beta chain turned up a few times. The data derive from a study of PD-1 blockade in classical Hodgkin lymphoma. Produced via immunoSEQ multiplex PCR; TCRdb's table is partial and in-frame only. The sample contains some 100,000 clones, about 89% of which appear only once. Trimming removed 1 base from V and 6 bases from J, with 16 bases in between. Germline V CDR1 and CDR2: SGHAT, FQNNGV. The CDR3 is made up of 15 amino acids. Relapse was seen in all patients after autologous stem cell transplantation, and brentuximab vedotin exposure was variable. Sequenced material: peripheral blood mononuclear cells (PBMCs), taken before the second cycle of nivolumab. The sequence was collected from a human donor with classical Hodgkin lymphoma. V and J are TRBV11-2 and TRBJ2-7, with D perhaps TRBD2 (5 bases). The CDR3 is CASSLAAGRGPEQYF. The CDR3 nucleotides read TGTGCCAGCAGCTTAGCGGCGGGCCGGGGTCCCGAGCAGTACTTC.